This TCR beta chain was documented in a study of T cell responses to AZD1222 COVID-19 vaccine. Study context: Pooled together were second doses at about 4 or about 12 weeks. Study conclusions and caveats: Reportedly, close to half of spike-specific TCRs are directed against unmutated variant regions.

Losses at the gene ends were 6 bases for V and 10 bases for J; bases not matched to a gene: 12. Germline V gene data show CDR1 as MNHNY and CDR2 as SVGAGI (reference sequence). The CDR3 covers 15 residues. Notes on this clone: The antigen remains unidentified.

Some clones are missing from TCRdb's copy, which holds only in-frame ones; the method was immunoSEQ multiplex PCR. This table holds about 140,000 clones, roughly 89% found once. The source of this sequence is an adult in good health. This sample comprised peripheral blood, obtained on day 0 of AZD1222 vaccination. The rearrangement joins TRBV6-6 to TRBJ1-5; 10 bases are a match to TRBD1. For the CDR3, the DNA is TGTGCCAGCAGCGACGGGGGGGACAGGGGAGCCCCCCAGCATTTT. Protein: CASSDGGDRGAPQHF.